This T cell receptor (beta chain) emerged from a study of shared clonotypes between healthy human individuals. CD8 cells classed as naive were CD45RO-negative and positively selected for CCR7, excluding terminally differentiated effector memory CD45RA+ cells. Germline V lookup: CDR1 LNHNV, CDR2 YYDKDF (reference sequence). The CDR3 runs 19 residues. Trimming took 5 bases from V and 0 from J, leaving 23 bases between them. With respect to this clone: Its antigen remains unknown.

Overall study results and limits: Generation probabilities of non-shared clonotypes were lower (relative to those shared by all four donors). Only blood underwent sampling, and tissue repertoires likely differ.

Several immunoSEQ plates held equal portions of the genomic DNA taken from each subset. The protocol was immunoSEQ multiplex PCR, while the TCRdb copy is restricted to in-frame clones and leaves out a portion. This repertoire shows about 870,000 clones, almost 95% found once; its top ten account for more than 20%. The chain joins TRBV15 to TRBJ1-5; unclear D gene. This TCR came from a man under 40 in good health. Sequenced: naive CD8+ T cells sorted from blood. This chain's CDR3 is CATSVLNGQEESSNQPQHF. The CDR3, as DNA: TGTGCCACCAGCGTCCTAAATGGTCAAGAAGAAAGTAGCAATCAGCCCCAGCATTTT. The full variable domain, completed using reference TRBV15 and TRBJ1-5, is DAMVIQNPRYQVTQFGKPVTLSCSQTLNHNVMYWYQQKSSQAPKLLFHYYDKDFNNEADTPDNFQSRRPNTSFCFLDIRSPGLGDTAMYLCATSVLNGQEESSNQPQHFGDGTRLSIL.